The rows below give T cell receptor beta chains drawn from one sample of a study of blood T cell repertoires in COVID-19. Here immunoSEQ multiplex PCR was the method, and the copy in TCRdb shows in-frame clones only, minus some. Of around 300,000 clones listed, around 90% are singletons. Specimen: PBMCs or T cells enriched from blood (not recorded which). These receptors all stem from a woman aged 18 to 35 with acute COVID-19. Each CDR3 is given with its conserved first and last residue. D genes are given only for firm matches. Clone sizes are given selectively: once, few, many, or a class where the clone is expanded.

TRBD2 | TRBJ2-7 | NA | TRBV29-1 | TGCAGCGTTGAAGAGGCTAGCGGGAGGGCCCTCTACGAGCAGTACTTC | CSVEEASGRALYEQYF
TRBD2 | TRBJ2-7 | NA | TRBV7-9 | TGTGCCAGCAGCCGACTAGCGGTAGACGGCGAGCAGTACTTC | CASSRLAVDGEQYF
TRBD2 | TRBJ2-5 | NA | TRBV7-7 | TGTGCTAGCAGCTTATTTACCGGGAGGGCCTCCATGGAGACCCAGTACTTC | CASSLFTGRASMETQYF
TRBD1 | TRBJ1-2 | NA | TRBV5-5 | TGTGCCAGCAGCGCTCCGGGACAGGGGCATTCCGGCTATGGCTACACCTTC | CASSAPGQGHSGYGYTF
NA | TRBJ2-1 | NA | TRBV5-1 | TGCGCCAGCAGCTTGGAGTGGAGGGAGACTGAGCAGTTCTTC | CASSLEWRETEQFF
NA | TRBJ1-1 | NA | TRBV19 | TGTGCCAGTAGCACCCCCCGGGGGGCGAGAACTGAAGCTTTCTTT | CASSTPRGARTEAFF
NA | TRBJ2-7 | NA | TRBV7-2 | TGTGCCAGCAGTTTATCCAGGGACACCGAGCAGTACTTC | CASSLSRDTEQYF
TRBD1 | TRBJ1-1 | NA | TRBV25-1 | TGTGCCAGCAGTGGTGGGACAGATAAGAGGATCTTT | CASSGGTDKRIF
TRBD1 | TRBJ1-2 | NA | TRBV9 | TGTGCCAGCAGTTTCCGGGACAGGGGGTCCCTTACCTTC | CASSFRDRGSLTF
NA | TRBJ1-1 | NA | TRBV2 | TGTGCCAGCAGTGGCAGTGAAGCTTTCTTT | CASSGSEAFF
NA | TRBJ1-5 | NA | TRBV9 | TGTGCCAGCAGCGAGAGTGCGGTTACGGATCAGCCCCAGCATTTT | CASSESAVTDQPQHF
TRBD1 | TRBJ1-2 | NA | TRBV5-1 | TGCGCCAGCAGCTTGAGACAGGGGAGGGGCTACACCTTC | CASSLRQGRGYTF
NA | TRBJ1-4 | few | TRBV3-1/TRBV3-2 | TGTGCCAGCAGCGATCACAGGGAAGGGAATGAAAAACTGTTTTTT | CASSDHREGNEKLFF
NA | TRBJ1-2 | many | TRBV5-1 | TGCGCCAGCAGCCCCGACAGGACCTTCAACTATGGCTACACCTTC | CASSPDRTFNYGYTF
TRBD2 | TRBJ2-7 | NA | TRBV28 | TGTGCCAGCAGAAGAGGACTAGCGTACGAGCAGTACTTC | CASRRGLAYEQYF
TRBD1 | TRBJ1-5 | NA | TRBV28 | TGTGCCAGCAGCCGTGACAGGGTGTTAAATCAGCCCCAGCATTTT | CASSRDRVLNQPQHF
NA | TRBJ1-2 | NA | TRBV11-2 | TGTGCCAGCAGCTTTACATACTATGGCTACACCTTC | CASSFTYYGYTF
TRBD1 | TRBJ2-5 | NA | TRBV27 | TGTGCCAGCAGTTTAGTGGGACAGGGTCAGGGGGGGACCCAGTACTTC | CASSLVGQGQGGTQYF
TRBD1 | TRBJ1-1 | NA | TRBV28 | TGTGCCAGCAGCCGACCCGGGACAGCGAACACTGAAGCTTTCTTT | CASSRPGTANTEAFF